These 6 T cell receptor beta chains originate from one sample sequenced in a study of blood T cell repertoires in COVID-19. Produced via immunoSEQ multiplex PCR; TCRdb's table is partial and in-frame only. The sample records around 220,000 clones, 80% being singletons. Source material: peripheral blood. The receptors here all came from a human donor in a cohort sampled during active COVID-19.

This clone was seen a few times. V usage is TRBV9 and J usage is TRBJ2-1; perhaps TRBD2 as D (6 bases). Trimming took off 0 bases at V and 8 bases at J, with 21 bases between the two ends. Per the germline V gene, CDR1 is SGDLS and CDR2 is YYNGEE. This CDR3 region has 17 residues. CDR3 in DNA: TGTGCCAGCAGCGTAGCTGGGGGGATAGGGCGGGGTGATGAGCAGTTCTTC. Amino acid sequence: CASSVAGGIGRGDEQFF. Filled out from reference TRBV9 and TRBJ2-1, the complete variable domain reads DSGVTQTPKHLITATGQRVTLRCSPRSGDLSVYWYQQSLDQGLQFLIQYYNGEERAKGNILERFSAQQFPDLHSELNLSSLELGDSALYFCASSVAGGIGRGDEQFFGPGTRLTVL.

The rearrangement uses TRBV30 and TRBJ1-2, with TRBD1 identical over 7 bases. CDR1 is GTSNPN and CDR2 is SVGIG in the germline V gene (reference sequence). V lost 4 bases, J lost 1 base, and 3 bases stayed unmatched. The CDR3 runs to 13 residues. CDR3 in DNA: TGTGCCTGGACAGGGGGGTTTAACTATGGCTACACCTTC. Its translation is CAWTGGFNYGYTF.

This sequence joins TRBV20-1 and TRBJ1-1; unclear D gene. Trimming pared 1 base from V and 2 bases from J, leaving 2 bases between. Germline V CDR1 and CDR2: DFQATT, SNEGSKA (reference sequence). CDR3 length: 11 amino acids. As DNA, the CDR3 is TGCAGTGCTAGAGTAAACACTGAAGCTTTCTTT. Its protein product is CSARVNTEAFF.

The chain links TRBV5-6 to TRBJ2-5, with D hard to call. Trimming left V 0 bases short and J 4 bases short, with 7 bases between. This CDR3 is 13 amino acids long. Germline CDR1 reads SGHDT; CDR2 reads YYEEEE. In DNA form, the CDR3 reads TGTGCCAGCAGCTTGGAGCTAGTAGAGACCCAGTACTTC. The encoded protein is CASSLELVETQYF.

The genes are TRBV11-1 and TRBJ2-7; 9 positions agree with TRBD1. CDR3 length equals 14 residues. CDR1 and CDR2 (germline): SGHAT, FQDESV (reference sequence). Trimming at V came to 6 bases and at J to 3 bases, leaving 6 bases not matched to a gene. The CDR3 is CASRFSTGGYEQYF. The CDR3 nucleotides read TGTGCCAGCAGATTTTCGACAGGGGGCTACGAGCAGTACTTC.

This chain connects TRBV29-1 to TRBJ2-2, with D maybe TRBD1 (5 bases). The V gene's germline CDR1 is SQVTM and CDR2 ANQGSEA. Trimming stripped 7 bases from V and 7 bases from J, with 10 bases between. This CDR3 has 11 residues. This CDR3 reads CSALQGGELFF. CDR3 nucleotide sequence: TGCAGCGCCCTCCAGGGCGGGGAGCTGTTTTTT.